The rows below give T cell receptor beta chains drawn from one sample of a study of beta chain features in type 1 diabetes. Profiling relied on immunoSEQ multiplex PCR, and the TCRdb table lists in-frame clones only, not all of them. The sample lists more than 150,000 clones; roughly 9% were seen once. Sequenced material: central memory CD4+ T cells from blood. These receptors came from a woman aged 25 to 45 with type 1 diabetes. Both conserved end residues are part of each CDR3. The D gene is left open where the match is weak. The size field is filled for only some rows; it gives once, few, many or a size class.

cdr3_aa cdr3_nt clone_size d_call j_call v_call
CASSRGLAALVNEQFF TGTGCCAGTAGTAGAGGACTAGCGGCACTGGTGAATGAGCAGTTCTTC few TRBD2 TRBJ2-1 TRBV19
CASGWGGQGSLTGELFF TGTGCCAGCGGCTGGGGGGGACAGGGGTCATTGACCGGGGAGCTGTTTTTT NA TRBD1 TRBJ2-2 TRBV11-1
CATREAGLGYEQYF TGTGCCACCCGGGAGGCGGGGCTAGGCTACGAGCAGTACTTC few TRBD2 TRBJ2-7 TRBV5-4
CAWSVPRGLGYTF TGTGCCTGGAGTGTCCCCAGGGGGCTTGGCTACACCTTC NA TRBD1 TRBJ1-2 TRBV30
CASSLPGTDQETQYF TGTGCCAGCAGCCTACCTGGGACAGACCAAGAGACCCAGTACTTC NA TRBD1 TRBJ2-5 TRBV4-1
CASSQDQGAGGETQYF TGTGCCAGCAGCCAAGACCAGGGGGCAGGGGGAGAGACCCAGTACTTC NA TRBD1 TRBJ2-5 TRBV4-2
CSVQGQGSTEAFF TGCAGCGTACAAGGACAGGGTAGCACTGAAGCTTTCTTT few TRBD1 TRBJ1-1 TRBV29-1
CASSVSGGTQYF TGTGCCAGCAGTGTATCGGGCGGGACTCAGTATTTT few NA TRBJ2-3 TRBV6-4
CASSLVPGQSTGELFF TGTGCCAGCAGCTTAGTCCCCGGACAGAGCACCGGGGAGCTGTTTTTT NA NA TRBJ2-2 TRBV11-2
CASSLDRGAKAFF TGTGCCAGCAGTCTGGACAGAGGGGCCAAAGCTTTCTTT few NA TRBJ1-1 TRBV2
CSVDSGGTDTQYF TGCAGCGTTGATAGCGGAGGCACAGATACGCAGTATTTT few NA TRBJ2-3 TRBV29-1
CASSLNRDTQYF TGTGCCAGCAGCCTAAACCGGGATACGCAGTATTTT few NA TRBJ2-3 TRBV5-8
CASSFDGYTEAFF TGTGCCAGCAGCTTTGACGGGTACACTGAAGCTTTCTTT few NA TRBJ1-1 TRBV5-5
CASSRGQGANTGELFF TGTGCCAGCTCACGGGGACAGGGAGCGAACACCGGGGAGCTGTTTTTT NA TRBD1 TRBJ2-2 TRBV18
CASSVGLAGEGEQFF TGTGCCAGCAGCGTAGGGTTAGCGGGAGAGGGTGAGCAGTTCTTC few TRBD2 TRBJ2-1 TRBV9
CASSQDGQASYGYTF TGTGCCAGCAGCCAAGACGGACAAGCCTCCTATGGCTACACCTTC few NA TRBJ1-2 TRBV14
CSVEFITGSYGYTF TGCAGCGTTGAATTTATTACGGGGTCTTATGGCTACACCTTC few NA TRBJ1-2 TRBV29-1
CASSSIVMAGITETQYF TGTGCCAGTAGTAGCATCGTGATGGCGGGAATCACAGAGACCCAGTACTTC NA NA TRBJ2-5 TRBV19
CASSPEWGLANEQFF TGTGCCAGCTCACCAGAATGGGGACTAGCCAATGAGCAGTTCTTC NA TRBD2 TRBJ2-1 TRBV18
CASSPPGGLALPYEQYF TGTGCCAGCTCACCACCCGGAGGACTAGCGCTTCCCTACGAGCAGTACTTC few TRBD2 TRBJ2-7 TRBV18
CASSEALLASGRNEQFF TGTGCCAGCAGTGAAGCGCTTCTGGCTAGCGGGAGAAATGAGCAGTTCTTC NA TRBD2 TRBJ2-1 TRBV6-1
CASSFGGVRGKGYTF TGTGCCAGCAGTTTCGGGGGGGTGAGGGGCAAAGGCTACACCTTC NA NA TRBJ1-2 TRBV28
CASSPFSGRVDEQYF TGTGCCAGCAGCCCATTTAGCGGGAGGGTCGACGAGCAGTACTTC NA TRBD2 TRBJ2-7 TRBV4-2
CSVGGQTLNTEAFF TGCAGCGTTGGTGGACAGACCCTAAACACTGAAGCTTTCTTT NA NA TRBJ1-1 TRBV29-1
CSVESGRGPRDAFF TGCAGCGTTGAGTCCGGCAGGGGGCCGAGAGACGCTTTCTTT few TRBD1 TRBJ1-1 TRBV29-1
CSVEEGPQETQYF TGCAGCGTTGAAGAGGGGCCACAAGAGACCCAGTACTTC few NA TRBJ2-5 TRBV29-1
CASSFNRGSYGYTF TGTGCCAGCAGTTTTAACAGGGGTAGCTATGGCTACACCTTC few TRBD1 TRBJ1-2 TRBV27
CASSFSPGGDGETQYF TGCGCCAGCAGCTTCTCCCCAGGGGGCGATGGTGAGACCCAGTACTTC NA TRBD1 TRBJ2-5 TRBV5-1
CASSQDSLGAEAFF TGTGCCAGCAGCCAAGATTCTCTAGGCGCTGAAGCTTTCTTT few NA TRBJ1-1 TRBV5-4
CASSLSGTQETQYF TGTGCCAGCAGCTTAAGCGGGACTCAAGAGACCCAGTACTTC NA TRBD2 TRBJ2-5 TRBV11-2
CASSLGSANEAFF TGCGCCAGCAGCTTGGGGAGCGCTAATGAAGCTTTCTTT NA NA TRBJ1-1 TRBV5-1
CASSRAYEQYF TGTGCCAGCAGCCGGGCCTACGAGCAGTACTTC once NA TRBJ2-7 TRBV5-4
CASSLEQGAQPQHF TGCGCCAGCAGCTTGGAACAGGGGGCTCAGCCCCAGCATTTT few TRBD1 TRBJ1-5 TRBV5-1
CASSRDSSTDTQYF TGTGCCAGCTCACGGGACTCTAGCACAGATACGCAGTATTTT few NA TRBJ2-3 TRBV18
CASSPQGLGNEQFF TGTGCCAGCTCACCCCAGGGATTGGGAAATGAGCAGTTCTTC few NA TRBJ2-1 TRBV18
CSVAPGALAYEQYF TGCAGCGTAGCCCCGGGAGCCCTGGCCTACGAGCAGTACTTC few NA TRBJ2-7 TRBV29-1
CASSLRRSGNEQFF TGTGCCAGCAGCTTACGCAGGTCCGGCAATGAGCAGTTCTTC few NA TRBJ2-1 TRBV7-8
CASSAKRRLSTEAFF TGTGCCAGCAGTGCAAAAAGACGACTGAGCACTGAAGCTTTCTTT NA NA TRBJ1-1 TRBV7-3
CSVGGTSGSSAGELFF TGCAGCGTTGGCGGGACTAGCGGGAGTTCCGCCGGGGAGCTGTTTTTT NA TRBD2 TRBJ2-2 TRBV29-1
CASSPRQGSAGNTIYF TGTGCCAGCAGCCCAAGACAGGGGTCAGCTGGAAACACCATATATTTT NA TRBD1 TRBJ1-3 TRBV7-9
CASSVTSGDNEQFF TGTGCCAGCAGCGTAACTAGCGGGGACAATGAGCAGTTCTTC NA TRBD2 TRBJ2-1 TRBV9
CASSETGDSSYEQYF TGTGCCAGCAGCGAAACAGGGGATAGCTCCTACGAGCAGTACTTC few TRBD1 TRBJ2-7 TRBV7-9
CSVERGSDGELFF TGCAGCGTTGAGAGGGGGTCGGACGGGGAGCTGTTTTTT few NA TRBJ2-2 TRBV29-1
CAWSVDRRQGKLFF TGTGCCTGGAGTGTAGACCGGCGCCAGGGAAAACTGTTTTTT few NA TRBJ1-4 TRBV30
CSVETGGGYEQYF TGCAGCGTTGAAACAGGGGGAGGCTACGAGCAGTACTTC NA TRBD1 TRBJ2-7 TRBV29-1
CASSEGLGLAGEQYF TGTGCCAGCAGTGAAGGCCTGGGACTAGCTGGCGAGCAGTACTTC few TRBD2 TRBJ2-7 TRBV25-1
CASSQDPSRTGNGYTF TGCGCCAGCAGCCAAGATCCCTCCAGGACAGGGAATGGCTACACCTTC NA TRBD1 TRBJ1-2 TRBV4-1
CASSQPQGSGELFF TGTGCCAGCAGCCAACCACAGGGATCCGGGGAGCTGTTTTTT NA NA TRBJ2-2 TRBV4-2
CAWSAGLAGAETQYF TGTGCCTGGAGCGCGGGACTAGCGGGAGCGGAGACCCAGTACTTC few TRBD2 TRBJ2-5 TRBV30
CSVAQGATNEKLFF TGCAGCGTTGCACAGGGAGCAACTAATGAAAAACTGTTTTTT few NA TRBJ1-4 TRBV29-1